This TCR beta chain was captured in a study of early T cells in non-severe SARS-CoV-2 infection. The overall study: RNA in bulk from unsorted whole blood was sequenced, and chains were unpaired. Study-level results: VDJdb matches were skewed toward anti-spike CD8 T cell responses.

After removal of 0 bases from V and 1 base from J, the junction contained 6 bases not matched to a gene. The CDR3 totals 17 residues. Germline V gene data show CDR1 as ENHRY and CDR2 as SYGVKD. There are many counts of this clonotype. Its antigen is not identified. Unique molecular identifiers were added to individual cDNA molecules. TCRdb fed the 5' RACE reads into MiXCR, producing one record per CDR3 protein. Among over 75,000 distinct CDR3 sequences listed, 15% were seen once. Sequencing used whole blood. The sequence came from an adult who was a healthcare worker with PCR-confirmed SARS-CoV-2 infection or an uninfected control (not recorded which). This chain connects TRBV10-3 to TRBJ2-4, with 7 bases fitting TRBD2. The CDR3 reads CAISESSLTSAKNIQYF. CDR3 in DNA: TGTGCCATCAGTGAGTCGAGCTTGACTAGCGCCAAAAACATTCAGTACTTC.